These 11 T cell receptor beta chains came from one sample sequenced in a study of shared clonotypes between healthy human individuals. Sequencing was performed with immunoSEQ multiplex PCR; in TCRdb, only in-frame clones are kept and a portion is missing. The profile covers about 680,000 clones, with 72% appearing a single time and under 2% taken by the ten largest. The source material was memory CD4+ T cells sorted from blood. Subset described: CD45RA-negative fraction. The receptors stem from a woman aged 30 to 39 in good health.

This clone was picked up a small number of times. Other DNA sequences from this sample encode an identical CDR3 as well. The rearrangement uses TRBV20-1 and TRBJ2-1; D gene ambiguous. This CDR3 is 11 amino acids long. The germline CDR1 and CDR2 sequences are DFQATT and SNEGSKA (reference sequence). The ends were cut back, 3 bases at V and 4 bases at J, with 4 bases in the middle. DNA of the CDR3: TGCAGTGCTAGGGGGTACAATGAGCAGTTCTTC. This sequence encodes CSARGYNEQFF.

To note about this clone: A read error is likely here: a far larger clone is one base away. CDR3 sequence: CASSTLQETQYF. CDR3 nucleotide sequence: TGTGCCAGCTCGACACTCCAAGAGACCCAGTACTTC. The rearrangement joins TRBV18 to TRBJ2-5; unclear D gene. There are 12 residues in the CDR3. Germline-derived CDR1 and CDR2 are KGHSH and LQKENI. Deletions cut 6 bases from V and 1 base from J, with 6 bases between. Filled out from reference TRBV18 and TRBJ2-5, the complete variable domain reads NAGVMQNPRHLVRRRGQEARLRCSPMKGHSHVYWYRQLPEEGLKFMVYLQKENIIDESGMPKERFSAEFPKEGPSILRIQQVVRGDSAAYFCASSTLQETQYFGPGTRLLVL.

The chain combines TRBV7-2 with TRBJ2-1, with D hard to call. V was clipped by 1 base and J by 9 bases, with 16 bases between them. Germline V gives CDR1 SGHTA, CDR2 FQGNSA. There are 15 residues in the CDR3. CDR3 sequence reads: CASSLVSLVVGEQFF. Here the CDR3 DNA reads TGTGCCAGCAGCTTAGTATCCTTGGTGGTGGGTGAGCAGTTCTTC. Full variable domain (rest looked up from reference TRBV7-2 and TRBJ2-1): GAGVSQSPSNKVTEKGKDVELRCDPISGHTALYWYRQSLGQGLEFLIYFQGNSAPDKSGLPSDRFSAERTGGSVSTLTIQRTQQEDSAVYLCASSLVSLVVGEQFFGPGTRLTVL.

The chain joins TRBV12-1 to TRBJ2-1; the table gives TRBD2 as D, unverified against the DNA. TRBV12-1 is deemed a pseudogene. CDR3 length equals 16 residues. In nucleotides, the CDR3 is TGTGCCATCATGGGCCGACTAGCGGAGCACTACAATGAGCAGTTCTTC. Translated, it gives CAIMGRLAEHYNEQFF.

The J gene is TRBJ1-5, the V gene TRBV7-9, with D possibly being TRBD1 (6 bases). Germline CDR1 is SEHNR and CDR2 is FQNEAQ (reference sequence). Trimming pared 4 bases from V and 1 base from J, leaving 14 bases between. The CDR3 is 16 residues long. CDR3 sequence reads: CASSSELGASNQPQHF. CDR3 nucleotides: TGTGCCAGCAGCTCAGAGTTGGGGGCGAGCAATCAGCCCCAGCATTTT. Supplemented by reference TRBV7-9 and TRBJ1-5, the full variable domain reads DTGVSQNPRHKITKRGQNVTFRCDPISEHNRLYWYRQTLGQGPEFLTYFQNEAQLEKSRLLSDRFSAERPKGSFSTLEIQRTEQGDSAMYLCASSSELGASNQPQHFGDGTRLSIL.

This clone was recorded many times. The rearrangement joins TRBV2 to TRBJ2-5; 8 nucleotides align to TRBD2. J gave up 2 bases and V 6 bases, and 5 bases lay outside the gene matches. The CDR3 is 14 amino acids. CDR1 and CDR2 (germline): SNHLY, FYNNEI. CDR3 DNA sequence: TGTGCCAGCAGCCAACTAGCGGCTCAAGAGACCCAGTACTTC. Its translation is CASSQLAAQETQYF.

This chain uses TRBV6-6 with TRBJ1-5; D perhaps matches TRBD1 (5 bases). The CDR3 extends over 14 amino acids. Germline-derived CDR1 and CDR2 are MNHNY and SVGAGI (reference sequence). The germline V and J ends were trimmed by 6 bases and 0 bases, with 9 bases remaining between them. CDR3 residues: CASREGLSNQPQHF. DNA of the CDR3: TGTGCCAGCAGAGAGGGACTTAGCAATCAGCCCCAGCATTTT.

This clone was detected a few times. The chain links TRBV4-1 to TRBJ1-5; TRBD1 is a possible D gene (5 bases). Trimming shortened V by 4 bases and J by 0 bases, and 16 bases separated the two germline ends. The CDR3 is made up of 17 amino acids. CDR1 MGHRA and CDR2 YSYEKL come from the germline V gene. The CDR3 loop reads CASSREPGTYSNQPQHF. CDR3 coding DNA: TGCGCCAGCAGCCGAGAGCCTGGGACTTATAGCAATCAGCCCCAGCATTTT.

This clone was picked up one time. The V call is TRBV30, the J call TRBJ2-5, with 7 bases aligning to TRBD2. The CDR3 is made up of 16 amino acids. Trimming cost V 1 base and J 2 bases; bases outside gene matches: 10. Per the germline V gene, CDR1 is GTSNPN and CDR2 is SVGIG (reference sequence). Written as DNA, the CDR3 is TGTGCCTGGAGTGAGCAACTAGCGAGGAAACAAGAGACCCAGTACTTC. Amino acids: CAWSEQLARKQETQYF. Using reference TRBV30 and TRBJ2-5 for the parts outside the CDR3, the full variable domain is SQTIHQWPATLVQPVGSPLSLECTVEGTSNPNLYWYRQAAGRGLQLLFYSVGIGQISSEVPQNLSASRPQDRQFILSSKKLLLSDSGFYLCAWSEQLARKQETQYFGPGTRLLVL.

V is TRBV11-2 and J is TRBJ2-7, with TRBD2 identical over 7 bases. The length of the CDR3 is 16 residues. V lost 5 bases to trimming and J lost 0 bases; unmatched junction nucleotides: 10. CDR1 SGHAT and CDR2 FQNNGV come from the germline V gene. The CDR3 coding sequence is TGTGCCAGCAGCCCCCGGCGGGGGTTAAGCTCCTACGAGCAGTACTTC. Translating gives CASSPRRGLSSYEQYF.

V gene TRBV6-5 combines with J gene TRBJ2-7, with D perhaps matching TRBD2 (6 bases). Germline V CDR1 and CDR2: MNHEY, SVGAGI. CDR3 size: 15 residues. V lost 6 bases and J lost 0, with 15 bases in between. The CDR3 DNA is TGTGCCAGCAGCCATCGGCCTAGCGCCTCCTACGAGCAGTACTTC. Protein: CASSHRPSASYEQYF.